The clone carrying this TCR beta chain was picked up a small number of times. Its antigen is still unknown. This sample was taken from a study of spatial heterogeneity in lung cancer. Study overall: Sequences of the beta chain were consistently detected in greater numbers than alpha-chain sequences. The mean occurrence of each unique TCR and UMI combination in raw reads exceeded 9.5.

Regarding the study as a whole: Counts of expanded intratumoral alpha and beta TCRs tracked tumor mutation counts.

Regarding time point: sample taken at primary tumor resection. Single TCR cDNA molecules each had their own unique molecular identifier. TCRdb fed the 5' RACE reads into MiXCR, producing one record per CDR3 protein. The sample holds roughly 15,000 distinct CDR3 sequences; around 7.3% are singletons and the top ten take approximately 8.7%. The CDR3 is made up of 14 amino acids. Germline CDR1 and CDR2: DFQATT and SNEGSKA (reference sequence). The V gene lost 1 base and the J gene lost 2 bases, with 9 bases spanning the gap. This TCR derives from a male donor with early-stage non-small cell lung cancer. Sequencing used lung tumor tissue, obtained at surgery. The chain joins TRBV20-1 to TRBJ1-5; D may be TRBD1 (5 bases). CDR3 nucleotide sequence: TGCAGTGCTAGAGGGCAGGGCGGCAATCAGCCCCAGCATTTT. Translated: CSARGQGGNQPQHF.